The sequence of this T cell receptor (beta chain) was determined in a study of shared clonotypes between healthy human individuals. This CDR3 has 14 residues. The V end was cut by 1 base, the J end by 10 bases, with 13 bases between. Germline assignment: CDR1 SGHVS and CDR2 FQNEAQ. Donors comprised healthy HIV-negative adults lacking recent acute infections or vaccinations. Deep-level running was used for the assay. Sequencing was performed with immunoSEQ multiplex PCR; in TCRdb, only in-frame clones are kept and a portion is missing. The sample records 650,000 to 750,000 clones, 72% being singletons.

The chain uses TRBV7-8 and TRBJ1-4; tentatively, D is TRBD1 (5 bases). The material sequenced was memory CD4+ T cells sorted from blood. Specified subset: CD45RA-negative fraction. The TCR comes from a woman in her twenties or thirties in good health. CDR3 in amino acids: CASSLDPGRGKLFF. The CDR3 bases are TGTGCCAGCAGCTTAGACCCAGGGCGAGGAAAACTGTTTTTT.